This note documents a single T cell receptor beta chain sequence. Its matching antigen is unknown. CDR1 and CDR2 (germline): SGHAT, FQNNGV. V lost 2 bases to trimming and J lost 6 bases; unmatched junction nucleotides: 3. There are 15 residues in the CDR3. With 60 Vbeta and 13 Jbeta primers, the PCR was carried out. Sequenced by immunoSEQ multiplex PCR; TCRdb stores in-frame clones only, minus some. The sample comprises about 170,000 clones, 62% of which are singletons, and roughly 2.9% rests with the top ten. The sample originates from a study of cytomegalovirus exposure and HLA in healthy donors. General study findings and limits: V- and J-gene trimming of TCR beta was linked (in a later analysis) to a missense DCLRE1C variant.

The gene calls are TRBV11-2 and TRBJ2-1, with 11 bases aligning to TRBD2. Sequenced: PBMCs. This receptor was identified in a man aged 35 to 55 in good health and CMV-seronegative. The CDR3 protein is CASSLLAGGGNEQFF. As DNA, the CDR3 is TGTGCCAGCAGCTTACTAGCGGGGGGCGGCAATGAGCAGTTCTTC.